The rows below give T cell receptor beta chains drawn from one sample of a study of blood T cell repertoires in COVID-19. Here immunoSEQ multiplex PCR was the method, and the copy in TCRdb shows in-frame clones only, minus some. The sample contains roughly 15,000 clones, 83% of which appear only once. The sequencing sample was made of peripheral blood. These receptors all stem from a woman aged 55-70 years with acute or convalescent COVID-19. Both conserved end residues are part of each CDR3. D genes are given only for firm matches. The size field is filled for only some rows; it gives once, few, many or a size class.

clone_size	d_call	v_call	j_call	cdr3_aa	cdr3_nt
NA	TRBD2	TRBV10-3	TRBJ2-1	CAISGISGGPDNEQFF	TGTGCCATCAGTGGGATTAGCGGGGGGCCCGACAATGAGCAGTTCTTC
once	NA	TRBV10-3	TRBJ2-1	CAIRDTSEGEQFF	TGTGCCATTCGGGACACCTCGGAAGGTGAGCAGTTCTTC
NA	TRBD1	TRBV7-3	TRBJ2-2	CASSPKQGPGELFF	TGTGCCAGCAGCCCCAAACAGGGGCCCGGGGAGCTGTTTTTT
once	NA	TRBV21-1	TRBJ2-2	CASSKGQGASGELFF	TGTGCCAGCAGCAAAGGACAGGGGGCCTCCGGGGAGCTGTTTTTT
once	NA	TRBV9	TRBJ2-2	CASSSPQNTGELFF	TGTGCCAGCAGCTCCCCCCAGAACACCGGGGAGCTGTTTTTT
NA	NA	TRBV6-6	TRBJ1-4	CASSYLGHTNEKLFF	TGTGCCAGCAGTTACCTGGGACATACTAATGAAAAACTGTTTTTT
NA	NA	TRBV3-1/TRBV3-2	TRBJ2-1	CASQSSHWASYNEQFF	TGTGCCAGCCAATCTTCGCACTGGGCTTCCTACAATGAGCAGTTCTTC
NA	NA	TRBV11-1	TRBJ1-1	CASSFWGHVMNTEAFF	TGTGCCAGCAGCTTTTGGGGGCACGTCATGAACACTGAAGCTTTCTTT
NA	TRBD2	TRBV10-3	TRBJ2-3	CAISEIWTSGRLTSTDTQYF	TGTGCCATCAGTGAGATATGGACTAGCGGGAGGCTAACTAGCACAGATACGCAGTATTTT
NA	TRBD1	TRBV5-8	TRBJ1-5	CASSRTYDRAHNQPQHF	TGTGCCAGCAGCCGAACATATGACAGGGCCCACAATCAGCCCCAGCATTTT
NA	TRBD1	TRBV7-2	TRBJ2-7	CASSLAQGPTYEQYF	TGTGCCAGCAGCTTAGCACAGGGGCCCACCTACGAGCAGTACTTC
NA	NA	TRBV18	TRBJ1-1	CASSRDAGTEAFF	TGTGCCAGCTCAAGGGATGCAGGGACTGAAGCTTTCTTT
medium-sized	NA	TRBV19	TRBJ1-5	CASSIWGTWEAQHF	TGTGCCAGTAGTATATGGGGTACCTGGGAGGCCCAGCATTTT
NA	TRBD2	TRBV4-1	TRBJ2-1	CASSQDGGRVGTVWHEQFF	TGCGCCAGCAGCCAAGATGGGGGGAGGGTGGGGACTGTTTGGCATGAGCAGTTCTTC
NA	NA	TRBV3-1/TRBV3-2	TRBJ1-1	CASSQVAGNTEAFF	TGTGCCAGCAGCCAAGTGGCGGGGAACACTGAAGCTTTCTTT
NA	TRBD2	TRBV18	TRBJ2-1	CASSGTSGRAKNEQFF	TGTGCCAGCTCCGGGACTAGCGGGAGGGCTAAAAATGAGCAGTTCTTC
NA	NA	TRBV5-6	TRBJ2-5	CASSLASGETQYF	TGTGCCAGCAGCTTGGCCTCAGGGGAAACCCAGTACTTC
NA	NA	TRBV27	TRBJ1-2	CASSLGVGRYGYTF	TGTGCCAGCAGCCTCGGTGTGGGGCGCTATGGCTACACCTTC
once	NA	TRBV6-4	TRBJ2-3	CASSDRGGADTQYF	TGTGCCAGCAGTGACCGGGGCGGGGCAGATACGCAGTATTTT
NA	NA	TRBV7-3	TRBJ2-7	CASSLMPGDSYEQYF	TGTGCCAGCAGCTTAATGCCAGGGGACTCCTACGAGCAGTACTTC
NA	NA	TRBV10-3	TRBJ1-2	CAISESSALAAGYTF	TGTGCCATCAGTGAGTCGTCGGCGCTGGCGGCTGGCTACACCTTC
NA	NA	TRBV5-4	TRBJ2-7	CASSLEGGTYEQYF	TGTGCCAGCAGCTTGGAGGGGGGGACCTACGAGCAGTACTTC
once	NA	TRBV10-2	TRBJ2-2	CASSTERYGELFF	TGCGCCAGCAGTACAGAGCGGTACGGGGAGCTGTTTTTT
NA	TRBD1	TRBV30	TRBJ1-2	CAWSPGQFPGDGYTF	TGTGCCTGGAGCCCGGGACAGTTCCCAGGCGATGGCTACACCTTC
NA	NA	TRBV6-4	TRBJ2-2	CASDSRPGELFF	TGTGCCAGCGATAGCCGGCCCGGGGAGCTGTTTTTT
NA	TRBD1	TRBV18	TRBJ2-3	CASRSPRGTSDTQYF	TGTGCCAGCCGCAGCCCCAGGGGGACATCGGATACGCAGTATTTT
NA	TRBD1	TRBV4-3	TRBJ1-6	CASSQDQLQGASPLHF	TGCGCCAGCAGCCAAGATCAATTACAGGGGGCTTCACCCCTCCACTTT
NA	NA	TRBV3-1/TRBV3-2	TRBJ1-1	CASSQVWSGEAFF	TGTGCCAGCAGCCAAGTATGGTCAGGGGAAGCTTTCTTT
NA	TRBD1	TRBV3-1/TRBV3-2	TRBJ2-7	CASSGTGFGYEQYF	TGTGCCAGCAGCGGGACAGGGTTCGGCTACGAGCAGTACTTC
NA	TRBD2	TRBV2	TRBJ2-1	CASRDGLAGVNEQFF	TGTGCCAGCAGGGACGGACTAGCGGGGGTCAATGAGCAGTTCTTC
NA	NA	TRBV5-1	TRBJ2-2	CASSLGKGGMNTGELFF	TGCGCCAGCAGCTTGGGAAAAGGAGGGATGAACACCGGGGAGCTGTTTTTT
NA	TRBD1	TRBV6-1	TRBJ1-5	CASSERGQGARGPQHF	TGTGCCAGCAGTGAAAGAGGACAGGGGGCCAGGGGGCCCCAGCATTTT
NA	TRBD1	TRBV18	TRBJ1-2	CASRQGDGYTF	TGTGCCAGCCGACAGGGCGATGGCTACACCTTC
NA	NA	TRBV7-7	TRBJ2-5	CASSPRGGGGQETQYF	TGTGCCAGCAGCCCCCGAGGGGGGGGTGGCCAAGAGACCCAGTACTTC
NA	NA	TRBV3-1/TRBV3-2	TRBJ1-5	CASSQDIGQPQHF	TGTGCCAGCAGCCAAGACATCGGTCAGCCCCAGCATTTT
NA	NA	TRBV6-6	TRBJ1-2	CASTYGETNYGYTF	TGTGCCAGCACCTACGGGGAGACTAACTATGGCTACACCTTC
NA	NA	TRBV3-1/TRBV3-2	TRBJ2-1	CASSKSFVGFNEQFF	TGTGCCAGCAGCAAAAGCTTCGTCGGTTTTAATGAGCAGTTCTTC
once	NA	TRBV28	TRBJ1-3	CASIQYSGNTIYF	TGTGCCAGCATTCAGTACTCTGGAAACACCATATATTTT
NA	NA	TRBV5-1	TRBJ2-1	CASSFGQGWDEQFF	TGCGCCAGCAGCTTCGGGCAGGGGTGGGATGAGCAGTTCTTC
NA	NA	TRBV10-3	TRBJ1-1	CAIRGGQGTNTEAFF	TGTGCCATCCGGGGGGGGCAGGGGACGAACACTGAAGCTTTCTTT
NA	TRBD1	TRBV5-1	TRBJ1-3	CASSFQGDSGNTIYF	TGCGCCAGCAGCTTCCAGGGGGACTCTGGAAACACCATATATTTT
NA	TRBD1	TRBV5-1	TRBJ1-1	CASSETGGTEAFF	TGCGCCAGCAGCGAAACAGGGGGCACTGAAGCTTTCTTT
NA	TRBD2	TRBV7-2	TRBJ2-1	CASKLAGAYNEQFF	TGTGCCAGCAAACTAGCGGGGGCATACAATGAGCAGTTCTTC
NA	TRBD2	TRBV2	TRBJ2-3	CASKDWEGTDTQYF	TGTGCCAGCAAGGATTGGGAGGGGACAGATACGCAGTATTTT
NA	TRBD1	TRBV18	TRBJ2-7	CASSPFLDRANEQYF	TGTGCCAGCTCACCTTTCCTCGACAGGGCCAACGAGCAGTACTTC
NA	TRBD1	TRBV6-1	TRBJ1-2	CASSEWQGAYGYTF	TGTGCCAGCAGTGAATGGCAGGGGGCTTATGGCTACACCTTC
NA	NA	TRBV10-1	TRBJ2-5	CASSIGGGGTQYF	TGCGCCAGCAGTATCGGGGGAGGGGGGACCCAGTACTTC
NA	TRBD1	TRBV7-8	TRBJ1-2	CASSLGLGGRAGQYGYTF	TGTGCCAGCAGCTTAGGCCTAGGGGGTAGGGCGGGACAGTATGGCTACACCTTC
NA	NA	TRBV7-2	TRBJ1-1	CASSFESNTEAFF	TGTGCCAGCAGCTTTGAGTCGAACACTGAAGCTTTCTTT
NA	TRBD1	TRBV24-1	TRBJ2-7	CATGTANSYEQYF	TGTGCCACGGGGACAGCGAACTCCTACGAGCAGTACTTC
NA	TRBD2	TRBV10-3	TRBJ2-3	CAIRPGLAGAADTQYF	TGTGCCATCAGACCGGGACTAGCGGGAGCGGCCGATACGCAGTATTTT
NA	NA	TRBV24-1	TRBJ2-1	CATSDLGRDNEQFF	TGTGCCACCAGTGATTTGGGTCGGGACAATGAGCAGTTCTTC
NA	TRBD2	TRBV7-8	TRBJ2-1	CASSLNLAGSNEQFF	TGTGCCAGCAGCTTAAATCTAGCGGGGTCCAATGAGCAGTTCTTC
NA	TRBD2	TRBV7-2	TRBJ2-7	CASNRDYSYEQYF	TGTGCCAGCAACCGGGACTACTCCTACGAGCAGTACTTC
NA	NA	TRBV19	TRBJ2-3	CASSSQVLSTDTQYF	TGTGCCAGTAGTTCCCAGGTCCTGAGCACAGATACGCAGTATTTT
few	NA	TRBV5-1	TRBJ1-2	CASSSQQGKSNYGYTF	TGCGCCAGCAGCTCGCAGCAGGGAAAGTCTAACTATGGCTACACCTTC
NA	TRBD1	TRBV6-5	TRBJ1-2	CASSYLPGQGSDTF	TGTGCCAGCAGTTACTTACCGGGACAGGGTAGTGACACCTTC